A single sample is the source of the 12 T cell receptor beta chains below, sequenced in a study of T cells in Graves' hyperthyroidism and ophthalmopathy. From RNA transcripts, TCR beta CDR3 regions were amplified. An initial round of RT-PCR targeting the TCR CDR3 relied on the HTBI primer set. Each CDR3 protein is one row after TCRdb ran MiXCR on the multiplex PCR reads. The repertoire consists of 400,000 to 550,000 distinct CDR3 sequences, with approximately 15% occurring once and the leading ten covering less than 20%. The sequenced material came from blood. The receptors were sampled from a woman under 30 with Graves' hyperthyroidism.

In its sample, this clonotype was seen a few times. V usage is TRBV7-8 and J usage is TRBJ2-3; possibly TRBD1 for D (5 bases). The CDR3 consists of 15 residues. Trimming pared 3 bases from V and 3 bases from J, leaving 13 bases between. Germline CDR1 and CDR2: SGHVS and FQNEAQ. The CDR3 is CASSFLGQGTDTQYF. In DNA form, the CDR3 reads TGTGCCAGCAGCTTTCTGGGGCAGGGTACAGATACGCAGTATTTT.

The gene calls are TRBV6-2 or TRBV6-3 and TRBJ2-5; 7 nucleotides align to TRBD2. J gave up 5 bases and V 4 bases, and 16 bases lay outside the gene matches. Germline CDR1 reads MNHEY; CDR2 reads SVGEGT. There are 17 residues in the CDR3. CDR3 protein: CASSSGSMAGELETQYF. In DNA form, the CDR3 reads TGTGCCAGCAGTTCCGGTAGCATGGCGGGAGAATTGGAGACCCAGTACTTC.

This clonotype was seen only a few times. This chain uses TRBV4-1 with TRBJ2-1; D is possibly TRBD2 (6 bases). Germline V gene data show CDR1 as MGHRA and CDR2 as YSYEKL. V was clipped by 4 bases and J by 7 bases, with 20 bases between them. There are 16 residues in the CDR3. The CDR3 spells CASSPPSGAAWNEQFF. The CDR3 DNA reads TGCGCCAGCAGCCCGCCATCGGGAGCCGCTTGGAATGAGCAGTTCTTC.

The chain recombines TRBV6-2 or TRBV6-3 with TRBJ2-1, with 7 bases that match TRBD1. V shed 5 bases and J 12 bases; nucleotides not matched to a gene: 13. CDR1 and CDR2 (germline): MNHEY, SVGEGT. The CDR3 has 14 residues. The CDR3 loop is CASSPGQSIGWQFF. CDR3 sequence (DNA): TGTGCCAGCAGTCCGGGACAGTCGATAGGTTGGCAGTTCTTC.

This clonotype was counted at least ten times. The chain recombines TRBV30 with TRBJ2-1; D is ambiguous. The CDR3 totals 14 residues. V lost 4 bases and J lost 0, with 10 bases in between. Looked up from germline, CDR1 is GTSNPN and CDR2 is SVGIG (reference sequence). This chain's CDR3 is CAWIVQSSYNEQFF. CDR3 DNA: TGTGCCTGGATTGTCCAGAGCTCCTACAATGAGCAGTTCTTC.

This clonotype showed up just a few times. CDR3 region: CASSPRTGGLRAFF. The CDR3 region has the DNA TGTGCCAGCAGCCCCCGGACAGGGGGCCTTAGAGCTTTCTTT. The V and J genes are TRBV7-9 and TRBJ1-1, with 11 positions matching TRBD1. This CDR3 is built from 14 residues. Germline assignment: CDR1 SEHNR and CDR2 FQNEAQ (reference sequence). V gave up 5 bases and J gave up 10 bases; unmatched junction bases: 9.

This clonotype appeared many times. V is TRBV7-8 and J is TRBJ1-4, with D perhaps matching TRBD1 (6 bases). The V gene's germline CDR1 is SGHVS and CDR2 FQNEAQ. The germline V and J ends were trimmed by 5 bases and 8 bases, with 21 bases remaining between them. The CDR3 totals 16 residues. CDR3 residues: CASSPRLVRGGEKLFF. Written as DNA, the CDR3 is TGTGCCAGCAGCCCGAGGTTGGTCAGGGGTGGAGAAAAACTGTTTTTT.

The chain is built from TRBV27 and TRBJ1-1; tentative D call: TRBD1 (5 bases). The CDR3 loop spans 17 amino acids. V dropped 4 bases and J dropped 0 bases, with 18 bases sitting between them. CDR1 is MNHEY and CDR2 is SMNVEV in the germline V gene (reference sequence). CDR3 DNA: TGTGCCAGCAGTTCTATTATCAACCGGGGCCTGAACACTGAAGCTTTCTTT. It encodes CASSSIINRGLNTEAFF.

The chain couples TRBV6-1 to TRBJ1-3, with no clear D. This CDR3 comprises 13 residues. Trimming left V 5 bases short and J 0 bases short, with 5 bases between. Germline-derived CDR1 and CDR2 are MNHNS and SASEGT. The CDR3 reads CASSYSSGNTIYF. The DNA of the CDR3 is TGTGCCAGCAGTTATAGCTCTGGAAACACCATATATTTT.

This clonotype was detected many times. V gene TRBV3-1 combines with J gene TRBJ1-1; no firm D call. The CDR3 has 15 amino acids. Deletions cut 1 base from V and 0 bases from J, with 9 bases between. In germline, CDR1 is LGHDT, CDR2 YNNKEL (reference sequence). In DNA form, the CDR3 reads TGTGCCAGCAGCCAAGGAGAACTCATGAACACTGAAGCTTTCTTT. Translation: CASSQGELMNTEAFF.

Ten or more counts support this clonotype. The chain recombines TRBV11-3 with TRBJ2-1; no firm D call. V was pared by 5 bases and J by 0 bases, with 17 bases between. The germline V gene has CDR1 SGHNT and CDR2 YENEEA. This CDR3 is 17 amino acids long. The CDR3 sequence is CASSHPLTPSSYNEQFF. For the CDR3, the DNA is TGTGCCAGCAGCCACCCGTTGACCCCGAGCTCCTACAATGAGCAGTTCTTC.

The chain uses TRBV7-9 and TRBJ2-3, with 9 bases fitting TRBD2. Germline trimming cut 6 bases from V and 5 bases from J; bases unmatched to any gene: 9. In germline, CDR1 is SEHNR, CDR2 FQNEAQ (reference sequence). The CDR3 runs to 15 residues. CDR3 sequence (DNA): TGTGCCAGCAGTTTTATAGCGGGAGCTGTAGATACGCAGTATTTT. It translates to CASSFIAGAVDTQYF.